The sequence of this TCR beta chain was determined in a study of cytomegalovirus exposure and HLA in healthy donors (TCRdb year 2017). Context from the whole study: According to a later analysis, the approximately 120 validation repertoires were produced on the same platform as the approximately 600 repertoires of the first cohort. The study aimed to test whether signatures of past pathogen exposure could be identified by cataloging public T cell receptors. A separate validation cohort of 100 to 150 different subjects was used in addition to the 666-subject first cohort. The study combined high-throughput TCR immunosequencing, statistical association of individual TCRs with disease status, and machine learning to predict cytomegalovirus infection status.

In regard to this clone: Its antigen remains undetermined. Base qualities were left out, and no much larger clone turns up one base away.

Broad study findings and their caveats: A later analysis found that TCRs clustered in the first cohort also tended to co-occur in the 120 validation repertoires, with 90% to 95% of cluster scores above 0. The authors suggested that the approach could potentially be generalized to other disease states and immunological phenotypes. All 120 or so repertoires were used to score co-occurrence in the validation cohort in a later analysis, because that analysis had no HLA typing for the cohort. In both the original and validation cohorts, the classifier was reported to diagnose cytomegalovirus status with high specificity and sensitivity. Most TCR sequences were seen in very few donors, while some public TCRs were found in many individuals. In vitro tests confirmed that a few of the cytomegalovirus-associated TCR beta chains recognize cytomegalovirus antigens. A total of 164 TCR beta chains were listed by the study as associated with cytomegalovirus.

Separate from the approximately 690-subject first cohort, the validation cohort of about 120 subjects was the group to which the donors belonged. The protocol used for the library was the immunoSEQ multiplex PCR assay. In the source study's methods: A statistical classification framework was developed to diagnose cytomegalovirus status using the catalog of TCR beta chain sequences. TCRdb mirrors the immuneACCESS table, restricted to in-frame sequences. Some clones are absent from its copies; in checked studies, under half trace to an unresolved V gene, and the reason for the others is unknown. The DNA was the basis for D and trimming; V, J and clone size are from that table. This sample comprises some 160,000 clones, approximately 90% of them detected only once. Of the sample, 2.5% to 3.5% falls within the top ten clones. The sample was PBMCs. The receptor comes from a man younger than 35 in good health and CMV-seronegative.

Here is the DNA: TGTGCCAGCAGCCCTACCTATTCTAGCGGGAGGGCGTTTGCCGAGCAGTACTTC. Protein translation: CASSPTYSSGRAFAEQYF. The V and J segments used are TRBV9 and TRBJ2-7, with 12 junctional bases fitting TRBD2. From V the trimming removes 4 bases and from J it removes 6 bases, while the gene matches leave 17 bases of the junction unaccounted for. Its CDR3 holds 18 amino acids, cysteine through phenylalanine. Of all the DNA, just the CDR3 is kept, 54 bases in frame from base 1. CDR1 SGDLS and CDR2 YYNGEE were looked up in the germline V gene.